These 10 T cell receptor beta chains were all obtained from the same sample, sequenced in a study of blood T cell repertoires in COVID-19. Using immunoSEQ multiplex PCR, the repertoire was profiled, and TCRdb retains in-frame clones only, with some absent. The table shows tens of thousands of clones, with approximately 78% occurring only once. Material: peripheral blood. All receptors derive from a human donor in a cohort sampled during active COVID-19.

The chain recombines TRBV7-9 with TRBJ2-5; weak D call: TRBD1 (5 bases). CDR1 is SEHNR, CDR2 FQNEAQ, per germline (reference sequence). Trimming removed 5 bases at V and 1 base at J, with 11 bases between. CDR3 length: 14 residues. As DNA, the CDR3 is TGTGCCAGCAGCGACCGACAGATCCAAGAGACCCAGTACTTC. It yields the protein CASSDRQIQETQYF. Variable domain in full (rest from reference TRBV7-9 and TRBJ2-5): DTGVSQNPRHKITKRGQNVTFRCDPISEHNRLYWYRQTLGQGPEFLTYFQNEAQLEKSRLLSDRFSAERPKGSFSTLEIQRTEQGDSAMYLCASSDRQIQETQYFGPGTRLLVL.

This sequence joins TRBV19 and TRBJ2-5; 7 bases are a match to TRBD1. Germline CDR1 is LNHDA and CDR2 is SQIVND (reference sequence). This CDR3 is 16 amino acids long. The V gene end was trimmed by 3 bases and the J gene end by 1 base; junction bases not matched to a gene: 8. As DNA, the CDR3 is TGTGCCAGTAGTATTCGCCCGGGACAGTTCCAAGAGACCCAGTACTTC. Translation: CASSIRPGQFQETQYF.

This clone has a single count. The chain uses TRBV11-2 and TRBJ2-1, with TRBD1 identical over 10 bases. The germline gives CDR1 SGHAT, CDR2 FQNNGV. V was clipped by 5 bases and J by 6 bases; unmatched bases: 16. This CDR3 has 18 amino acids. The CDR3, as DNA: TGTGCCAGCAGCCCCCGGGGCGTGGTGGGACAGGGGCGCAATGAGCAGTTCTTC. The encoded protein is CASSPRGVVGQGRNEQFF.

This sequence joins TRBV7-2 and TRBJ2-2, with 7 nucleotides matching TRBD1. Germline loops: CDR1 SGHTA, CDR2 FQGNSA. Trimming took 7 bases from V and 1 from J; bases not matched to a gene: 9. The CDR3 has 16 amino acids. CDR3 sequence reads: CASTNPTGKNTGELFF. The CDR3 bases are TGTGCCAGCACCAATCCGACAGGGAAGAACACCGGGGAGCTGTTTTTT.

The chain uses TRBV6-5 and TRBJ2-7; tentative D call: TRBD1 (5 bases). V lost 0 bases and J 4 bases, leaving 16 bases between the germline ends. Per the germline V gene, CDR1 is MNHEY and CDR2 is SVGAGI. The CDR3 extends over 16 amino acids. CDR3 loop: CASSYSWASRGYEQYF. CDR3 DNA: TGTGCCAGCAGTTACTCATGGGCGTCAAGGGGATACGAGCAGTACTTC.

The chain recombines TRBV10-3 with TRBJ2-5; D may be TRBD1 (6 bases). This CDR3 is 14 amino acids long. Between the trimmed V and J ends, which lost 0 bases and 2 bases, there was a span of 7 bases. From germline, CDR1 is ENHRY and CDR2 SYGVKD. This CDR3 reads CAISESQGQETQYF. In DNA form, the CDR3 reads TGTGCCATCAGTGAGTCGCAGGGGCAAGAGACCCAGTACTTC.

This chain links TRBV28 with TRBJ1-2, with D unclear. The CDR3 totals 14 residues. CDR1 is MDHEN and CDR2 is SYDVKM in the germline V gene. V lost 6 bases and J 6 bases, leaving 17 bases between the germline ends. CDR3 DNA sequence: TGTGCCAGCAGGGAGTCGACCTCCTGGCATGGCTACACCTTC. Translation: CASRESTSWHGYTF.

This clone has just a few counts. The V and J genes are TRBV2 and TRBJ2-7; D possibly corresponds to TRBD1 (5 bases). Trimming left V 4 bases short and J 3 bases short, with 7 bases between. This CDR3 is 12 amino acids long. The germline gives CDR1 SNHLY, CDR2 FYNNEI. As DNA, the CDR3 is TGTGCCAGCAGTGGACAGAGCTACGAGCAGTACTTC. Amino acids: CASSGQSYEQYF.

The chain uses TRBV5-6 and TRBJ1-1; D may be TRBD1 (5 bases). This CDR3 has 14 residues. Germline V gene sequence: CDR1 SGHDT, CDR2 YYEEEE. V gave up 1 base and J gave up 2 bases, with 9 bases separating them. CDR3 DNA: TGTGCCAGCAGCTTGTTAGACAGAAACACTGAAGCTTTCTTT. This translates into CASSLLDRNTEAFF.

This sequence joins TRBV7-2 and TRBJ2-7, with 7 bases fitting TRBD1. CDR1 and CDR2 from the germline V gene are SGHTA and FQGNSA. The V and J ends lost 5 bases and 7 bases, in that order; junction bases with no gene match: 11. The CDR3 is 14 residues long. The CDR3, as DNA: TGTGCCAGCAGCCCCATGACAGGGTTTGGGGAGCAGTACTTC. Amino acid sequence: CASSPMTGFGEQYF.